Presented here are 26 T cell receptor beta chains from one specimen sequenced in a study of shared clonotypes between healthy human individuals. The data were produced by immunoSEQ multiplex PCR, yet TCRdb's version contains in-frame clones alone and is incomplete. This table holds around 510,000 clones, around 78% found once. The sequencing input was PBMCs. Receptor source: a woman aged 40 to 55 in good health. Some clones in this sample may be carry-over from other donors' samples.

The chain employs TRBV19 and TRBJ1-5; D unclear. This CDR3 contains 16 residues. Germline values: CDR1 LNHDA, CDR2 SQIVND (reference sequence). The germline V and J ends were trimmed by 8 bases and 0 bases, with 17 bases remaining between them. The CDR3 DNA sequence: TGTGCCAGTGGGGATGCATGGCCTTATAGCAATCAGCCCCAGCATTTT. It specifies CASGDAWPYSNQPQHF.

The V gene is TRBV5-1, the J gene TRBJ1-1; the D gene is possibly TRBD1 (6 bases). The germline V and J ends were trimmed by 4 bases and 1 base, with 14 bases remaining between them. This CDR3 region has 15 residues. From germline, CDR1 is SGHRS and CDR2 YFSETQ. The CDR3 DNA follows: TGCGCCAGCAGCGGGGGGACACGGGAGAACACTGAAGCTTTCTTT. It is translated as CASSGGTRENTEAFF. Based on the CDR3 plus reference TRBV5-1 and TRBJ1-1, the full variable domain is KAGVTQTPRYLIKTRGQQVTLSCSPISGHRSVSWYQQTPGQGLQFLFEYFSETQRNKGNFPGRFSGRQFSNSRSEMNVSTLELGDSALYLCASSGGTRENTEAFFGQGTRLTVV.

V usage is TRBV25-1 and J usage is TRBJ2-7, with 7 nucleotides matching TRBD2. J was trimmed by 6 bases and V by 7 bases; bases with no gene match: 15. The CDR3 is 15 residues long. Germline V CDR1 and CDR2: MGHDK, SYGVNS. This CDR3 is CASKGTTRRLGEQYF. The CDR3 DNA reads TGTGCCAGCAAGGGGACTACCAGACGGCTCGGCGAGCAGTACTTC.

This clone is a singleton in its sample. This chain joins TRBV7-8 and TRBJ2-1; D remains ambiguous. Trimming took off 5 bases at V and 7 bases at J, with 9 bases between the two ends. Germline V gene lookup returns CDR1 SGHVS and CDR2 FQNEAQ. The CDR3 consists of 12 residues. CDR3 in DNA: TGTGCCAGCAGCCCCTCTCGGAATGAGCAGTTCTTC. Amino acids: CASSPSRNEQFF.

The chain is built from TRBV7-9 and TRBJ2-1; 7 bases map to TRBD1. The trim removed 8 bases at V and 6 bases at J, leaving 16 bases unmatched. The V gene's germline CDR1 is SEHNR and CDR2 FQNEAQ (reference sequence). The CDR3 has 16 amino acids. The CDR3, as DNA: TGTGCCAGCGAGGTTCGAGGGACAGTCGTGATCAATGAGCAGTTCTTC. This gives the protein CASEVRGTVVINEQFF.

The V gene is TRBV7-3, the J gene TRBJ2-5; possibly TRBD1 for D (5 bases). With 1 base removed from V and 5 bases from J, the gap between germline ends came to 11 bases. The CDR3 spans 14 residues. Germline V gene data show CDR1 as SGHTA and CDR2 as FQGTGA. This CDR3 is CASSLMAGSETQYF. The CDR3 DNA is TGTGCCAGCAGCTTAATGGCAGGGTCGGAGACCCAGTACTTC.

V is TRBV29-1 and J is TRBJ1-5; D is possibly TRBD1 (5 bases). The CDR3 totals 14 residues. Germline CDR1 reads SQVTM; CDR2 reads ANQGSEA. Trimming took off 6 bases at V and 7 bases at J, with 19 bases between the two ends. The CDR3 region has the DNA TGCAGCGTCCGAGGGGAGGGCGGCGGGCAGCCCCAGCATTTT. Protein: CSVRGEGGGQPQHF.

This clone was seen just once. A much larger clone differs from this one at a single base, so this may be a read error. The sample contains more than one DNA sequence encoding this CDR3. The chain couples TRBV5-1 to TRBJ2-7; 11 nucleotides agree with TRBD2. The CDR3 runs 14 residues. Germline CDR1 and CDR2: SGHRS and YFSETQ. V was pared by 4 bases and J by 4 bases, with 4 bases of the junction left unmatched. CDR3 nucleotide sequence: TGCGCCAGCAGCCCCGGGACTAGCGGTTACGAGCAGTACTTC. Translating gives CASSPGTSGYEQYF.

The J gene is TRBJ2-7, the V gene TRBV6-7; TRBD2 aligns across 9 bases. TRBV6-7 is given ORF status, its function remaining uncertain. The J segment lost 5 bases and the V segment lost 8 bases, leaving 13 bases of the junction unmatched. The CDR3 loop spans 15 amino acids. CDR3 sequence (DNA): TGTGCCAGCTACCCCCGACCGGGACTAGCTAACGAGCAGTACTTC. Translated: CASYPRPGLANEQYF.

The chain couples TRBV28 to TRBJ1-2, with D hard to call. Trimming cost V 6 bases and J 2 bases, with 10 bases left between them. The length of the CDR3 is 13 residues. Per the germline V gene, CDR1 is MDHEN and CDR2 is SYDVKM. The CDR3 DNA follows: TGTGCCAGCAGCCGCCCCCAGAACTATGGCTACACCTTC. Protein sequence: CASSRPQNYGYTF.

This clone has only a few counts. The V and J genes are TRBV5-4 and TRBJ2-7; TRBD1 matches at 7 bases. The length of the CDR3 is 14 residues. J lost 2 bases, V lost 0 bases, and 2 bases had no gene match. Germline loops: CDR1 SGHNT, CDR2 YYREEE (reference sequence). CDR3 sequence reads: CASSLGQGPYEQYF. DNA of the CDR3: TGTGCCAGCAGCTTGGGACAGGGCCCCTACGAGCAGTACTTC.

This chain joins TRBV5-5 and TRBJ2-3; 9 bases are a match to TRBD1. V gave up 5 bases and J gave up 0 bases; unmatched junction bases: 7. Looked up from germline, CDR1 is SGHKS and CDR2 is YYEKEE (reference sequence). This CDR3 comprises 16 residues. CDR3 sequence: CASSLGQGTSTDTQYF. In DNA, the CDR3 is TGTGCCAGCAGTCTCGGACAGGGGACGAGCACAGATACGCAGTATTTT.

This clone appeared a few times. The rearrangement uses TRBV5-1 and TRBJ1-1, with D unclear. Germline V gives CDR1 SGHRS, CDR2 YFSETQ. Trimming removed 4 bases at V and 1 base at J, with 8 bases between. The CDR3 has 13 residues. The CDR3 sequence is CASSRDKNTEAFF. DNA for the CDR3: TGCGCCAGCAGCCGAGACAAGAACACTGAAGCTTTCTTT.

The table lists this clone with a count of one. V is TRBV5-1 and J is TRBJ2-7; D may be TRBD2 (6 bases). From germline, CDR1 is SGHRS and CDR2 YFSETQ. The length of the CDR3 is 14 residues. Deletions cut 0 bases from V and 3 bases from J, with 10 bases between. DNA of the CDR3: TGCGCCAGCAGCTTGGAGGTGACTAGCTACGAGCAGTACTTC. This gives the protein CASSLEVTSYEQYF.

On this clone: Germline is not matched at one junction end, which may reflect a read error. V usage is TRBV30 and J usage is TRBJ2-7; D gene ambiguous. This CDR3 is built from 15 residues. Germline CDR1 GTSNPN, CDR2 SVGIG (reference sequence). Here the CDR3 reads CACRGLRASSYGQYF. The CDR3 DNA follows: TGTGCCTGCAGAGGCCTTCGGGCAAGCTCCTACGGGCAGTACTTC.

To note about this clone: This may be a read error, as it is one base from a much larger clone. The CDR3 spells CASSLGTGQPQHF. CDR3 in DNA: TGTGCCAGCAGCTTAGGGACAGGTCAGCCCCAGCATTTT. V is TRBV7-3 and J is TRBJ1-5; 8 nucleotides agree with TRBD1. The germline V gene encodes CDR1 SGHTA and CDR2 FQGTGA. This CDR3 is built from 13 residues. V shed 2 bases and J 6 bases; nucleotides not matched to a gene: 0.

This clone was seen once. The chain is built from TRBV4-1 and TRBJ2-7, with D unresolved. Looked up from germline, CDR1 is MGHRA and CDR2 is YSYEKL. The germline V and J ends were trimmed by 2 bases and 0 bases, with 8 bases remaining between them. The length of the CDR3 is 14 residues. For the CDR3, the DNA is TGCGCCAGCAGCCAATTGCGGCCCTCCTACGAGCAGTACTTC. Translated: CASSQLRPSYEQYF.

This clone was recorded a few times. The J gene is TRBJ2-3, the V gene TRBV7-6, with 13 bases that match TRBD2. Germline CDR1 reads SGHVS; CDR2 reads FNYEAQ. The ends lost 6 bases at V and 2 bases at J; junction bases unmatched: 5. This CDR3 region has 16 residues. DNA of the CDR3: TGTGCCAGCAGTAGACTAGCGGGAGGTCTCACAGATACGCAGTATTTT. This encodes CASSRLAGGLTDTQYF.

The chain recombines TRBV15 with TRBJ1-2; TRBD1 aligns across 7 bases. Looked up from germline, CDR1 is LNHNV and CDR2 is YYDKDF (reference sequence). This CDR3 region has 13 residues. V shed 0 bases and J 13 bases; nucleotides not matched to a gene: 8. CDR3 loop: CATSRDPDREGTF. The CDR3 DNA sequence: TGTGCCACCAGCAGAGACCCTGACAGGGAGGGCACCTTC.

J is TRBJ2-7 and V is TRBV9; D is perhaps TRBD2 (6 bases). With 0 bases removed from V and 3 bases from J, the gap between germline ends came to 19 bases. This CDR3 region has 17 residues. Germline V gene data show CDR1 as SGDLS and CDR2 as YYNGEE. CDR3 in amino acids: CASSVGSGTGGSYEQYF. CDR3 bases: TGTGCCAGCAGCGTAGGGTCAGGTACTGGAGGGAGCTACGAGCAGTACTTC.

This chain connects TRBV5-1 to TRBJ2-1, with D hard to call. With 0 bases removed from V and 5 bases from J, the gap between germline ends came to 6 bases. From germline, CDR1 is SGHRS and CDR2 YFSETQ. CDR3 length equals 13 residues. The CDR3 protein is CASSLARNNEQFF. CDR3 nucleotide sequence: TGCGCCAGCAGCTTGGCCCGGAACAATGAGCAGTTCTTC.

Concerning this clone itself: A single base separates this from a much larger clone, so it may be a read error. Other DNA sequences in this specimen translate into the identical CDR3. The rearrangement uses TRBV14 and TRBJ1-3, with D perhaps matching TRBD1 (5 bases). CDR3 length equals 20 residues. Germline V gene sequence: CDR1 SGHDN, CDR2 FVKESK. CDR3 coding DNA: TGTGCCAGCAGCCAAGACGCACTATTTGGATGGTCAGGGTCTGGAAACACCATATACTTT. Its protein is CASSQDALFGWSGSGNTIYF.

The CDR3 reads CASSQAAGLAVYEQYF. The CDR3 DNA sequence: TGTGCCAGCAGCCAAGCCGCCGGACTGGCCGTCTACGAGCAGTACTTC. The rearrangement joins TRBV4-2 to TRBJ2-7, with TRBD2 as a possible D gene (5 bases). Germline loops: CDR1 LGHNA, CDR2 YNFKEQ. V lost 1 base and J lost 3, with 16 bases in between. The CDR3 is 16 amino acids.

This clone turned up a few times. The V call is TRBV20-1, the J call TRBJ2-1; no definite D call. The CDR3 has 11 amino acids. Germline-derived CDR1 and CDR2 are DFQATT and SNEGSKA (reference sequence). Deletions cut 3 bases from V and 6 bases from J, with 6 bases between. CDR3 sequence: CSASKRNEQFF. CDR3 nucleotides: TGCAGTGCTAGTAAGCGCAATGAGCAGTTCTTC.

The chain joins TRBV7-9 to TRBJ2-1; 7 nucleotides align to TRBD2. Germline trimming cut 5 bases from V and 3 bases from J; bases unmatched to any gene: 10. The CDR3 is 16 residues long. Germline CDR1 SEHNR, CDR2 FQNEAQ (reference sequence). CDR3 coding DNA: TGTGCCAGCAGCCGACGGGAGGATTATCTCTACAATGAGCAGTTCTTC. Its translation is CASSRREDYLYNEQFF. Filled out from reference TRBV7-9 and TRBJ2-1, the complete variable domain reads DTGVSQNPRHKITKRGQNVTFRCDPISEHNRLYWYRQTLGQGPEFLTYFQNEAQLEKSRLLSDRFSAERPKGSFSTLEIQRTEQGDSAMYLCASSRREDYLYNEQFFGPGTRLTVL.

This clone was observed a few times. The chain recombines TRBV19 with TRBJ1-2; D gene unclear. The CDR3 length is 14 residues. The V and J ends lost 2 bases and 5 bases respectively, with 12 bases between them. Per germline, CDR1 LNHDA and CDR2 SQIVND (reference sequence). CDR3 in amino acids: CASSISTGGYGYTF. In DNA form, the CDR3 reads TGTGCCAGTAGTATATCGACGGGAGGGTATGGCTACACCTTC.